These T cell receptor beta chains were read from a single sample in a study of T cell repertoires in cytomegalovirus infection. TCRdb itself ran the reads through MiXCR, one entry per CDR3 protein. The data show just under 300,000 distinct CDR3 sequences, roughly a tenth seen once. The sequenced sample was PBMCs. Source of these receptors: a human donor in good health (CMV status not recorded). Some clones in this sample may be carry-over from other donors' samples. CDR3s include the opening cysteine and the closing phenylalanine or tryptophan. A D gene is named only where the DNA matches it firmly. Clone size is shown for a subset of rows, as once, few, many or a class of expanded clone.

j_call d_call v_call clone_size cdr3_aa cdr3_nt
TRBJ1-6 . TRBV6-1 many CASRSGTHNSPLHF TGTGCCAGCAGATCCGGGACTCATAATTCACCCCTCCACTTT
TRBJ2-1 TRBD1 TRBV19 many CASFTPGQGKNEQFF TGTGCCAGTTTTACACCGGGACAGGGGAAGAATGAGCAGTTCTTC
TRBJ2-2 . TRBV2 many CASSDGTVANTGELFF TGTGCCAGCAGTGATGGGACGGTCGCGAACACCGGGGAGCTGTTTTTT
TRBJ1-5 . TRBV20-1 many CSARPGPSNQPQHF TGCAGTGCTAGACCAGGTCCTAGCAATCAGCCCCAGCATTTT
TRBJ2-2 . TRBV7-2 many CASSLEQGSAGELFF TGTGCCAGCAGCTTAGAACAGGGATCCGCCGGGGAGCTGTTTTTT
TRBJ1-2 . TRBV20-1 once CSARDPEGKTNYGYTF TGCAGTGCTAGAGATCCCGAAGGGAAAACTAACTATGGCTACACCTTC
TRBJ1-1 . TRBV6-5 many CASTTTWNTEAFF TGTGCCAGCACCACGACGTGGAACACTGAAGCTTTCTTT
TRBJ1-1 . TRBV12-3/TRBV12-4 . CASSLSAVGNTEAFF TGTGCCAGCAGTTTGTCCGCCGTTGGGAACACTGAAGCTTTCTTT
TRBJ1-1 . TRBV7-2 many CASSSLRGDTEAFF TGTGCCAGCAGCTCCCTAAGGGGGGACACTGAAGCTTTCTTT
TRBJ1-1 . TRBV10-3 many CAISSPRDTEATGKNTEAFF TGTGCCATCAGCTCACCCCGGGACACGGAGGCCACGGGGAAGAACACTGAAGCTTTCTTT
TRBJ2-1 . TRBV28 many CASSRGGNNEQFF TGTGCCAGCAGCCGGGGTGGGAACAATGAGCAGTTCTTC
TRBJ2-1 TRBD2 TRBV28 many CASRPRGGHEQFF TGTGCCAGCAGGCCCCGGGGGGGCCATGAGCAGTTCTTC
TRBJ1-2 . TRBV19 . CASNPGGRVYGYTF TGTGCCAGTAACCCTGGCGGCAGGGTCTATGGCTACACCTTC
TRBJ1-2 . TRBV7-9 many CASSLAASGYTF TGTGCCAGCAGCTTAGCCGCTAGTGGCTACACCTTC
TRBJ2-1 . TRBV4-1 many CASSQVILRDPHAYEQFF TGCGCCAGCAGCCAGGTCATTTTGCGGGACCCCCATGCGTATGAGCAGTTCTTC
TRBJ1-2 . TRBV6-1 many CASRSDSYYGYTF TGTGCCAGCAGGTCCGACAGCTACTATGGCTACACCTTC
TRBJ2-1 . TRBV7-2 many CASSLESATEQFF TGTGCCAGCAGCTTAGAGAGCGCAACTGAGCAGTTCTTC
TRBJ2-5 . TRBV20-1 few CSGRARETQYF TGCAGTGGCAGGGCCCGGGAGACCCAGTACTTC
TRBJ1-2 . TRBV28 few CASSPLWGNYGYTF TGTGCCAGCAGTCCCCTATGGGGGAACTATGGCTACACCTTC
TRBJ2-1 TRBD1 TRBV7-2 few CASSRDRSWNEQFF TGTGCCAGCAGCAGGGACAGGTCTTGGAATGAGCAGTTCTTC
TRBJ1-2 TRBD1 TRBV6-2/TRBV6-3 . CASRPTGVDYGYTF TGTGCCAGCAGGCCGACAGGGGTGGACTATGGCTACACCTTC
TRBJ2-5 . TRBV7-9 many CASSARDQKETQYF TGTGCCAGCAGCGCGAGGGACCAGAAAGAGACCCAGTACTTC
TRBJ2-1 . TRBV7-9 many CASSPRGGAYNEQFF TGTGCCAGCAGCCCCCGCGGGGGCGCATACAATGAGCAGTTCTTC
TRBJ2-7 TRBD2 TRBV19 many CASSQIASGYEQYF TGTGCCAGTAGTCAAATAGCTAGCGGCTACGAGCAGTACTTC
TRBJ2-1 TRBD2 TRBV7-2 many CASSVKRGAIYNEQFF TGTGCCAGCAGCGTAAAGCGGGGGGCGATCTACAATGAGCAGTTCTTC
TRBJ2-4 . TRBV7-3 many CASSSGPRLDF TGTGCCAGCAGCTCGGGACCGCGACTGGACTTC
TRBJ2-3 . TRBV20-1 few CSALDWTRDTQYF TGCAGTGCTCTGGACTGGACCAGGGATACGCAGTATTTT
TRBJ1-6 TRBD1 TRBV7-2 many CASSLGQAHNSPLHF TGTGCCAGCAGCCTAGGACAGGCCCATAATTCACCCCTCCACTTT